The 4 T cell receptor beta chains listed next were all sequenced from one sample in a study of T cell responses to AZD1222 COVID-19 vaccine. The repertoire was sequenced with immunoSEQ multiplex PCR; TCRdb's copy has only in-frame clones and lacks some. The sample holds under 130,000 clones, approximately 89% seen once. The sequenced sample was peripheral blood, obtained 28 days after the second AZD1222 dose. The receptors here all came from an adult who received the AZD1222 COVID-19 vaccine.

The chain has TRBV6-5 and TRBJ2-7; 11 nucleotides match TRBD1. Germline V gene data show CDR1 as MNHEY and CDR2 as SVGAGI. CDR3 size: 15 residues. J gave up 2 bases and V 6 bases, and 6 bases lay outside the gene matches. CDR3 sequence: CASRAGTGGPYEQYF. In DNA, the CDR3 is TGTGCCAGCAGAGCCGGGACAGGGGGACCCTACGAGCAGTACTTC.

This clone was detected only a few times. The rearrangement joins TRBV6-1 to TRBJ2-1, with D hard to call. The V and J ends lost 0 bases and 1 base respectively, with 7 bases between them. The CDR3 totals 15 residues. Germline V gene lookup returns CDR1 MNHNS and CDR2 SASEGT. CDR3 amino acids: CASSEALYSYNEQFF. The CDR3 coding sequence is TGTGCCAGCAGTGAAGCGCTTTATTCCTACAATGAGCAGTTCTTC.

The genes are TRBV19 and TRBJ2-3, with TRBD2 matching over 11 bases. From germline, CDR1 is LNHDA and CDR2 SQIVND (reference sequence). This CDR3 contains 15 residues. After removal of 7 bases from V and 3 bases from J, the junction contained 6 bases not matched to a gene. This chain's CDR3 is CASTSTSGSTDTQYF. CDR3 nucleotide sequence: TGTGCCAGTACCTCAACTAGCGGGAGTACAGATACGCAGTATTTT.

This sequence joins TRBV6-1 and TRBJ1-2; D is unclear. Between the trimmed V and J ends, which lost 3 bases and 6 bases, there was a span of 23 bases. The CDR3 consists of 17 residues. CDR1 and CDR2 (germline): MNHNS, SASEGT. This CDR3 reads CASSEWAEQTLGNGYTF. CDR3 sequence (DNA): TGTGCCAGCAGTGAGTGGGCCGAGCAAACCTTAGGGAATGGCTACACCTTC.